This T cell receptor beta chain was found in a study of blood T cell repertoires in COVID-19. This clone was seen only once. Assay: immunoSEQ multiplex PCR; the TCRdb copy retains only in-frame clones and omits some. Altogether under 350,000 clones are present, approximately 86% being singletons, with the ten largest covering approximately 4.4%. V lost 5 bases, J lost 4 bases, and 12 bases stayed unmatched. In germline, CDR1 is PRHDT, CDR2 FYEKMQ (reference sequence). This CDR3 spans 16 amino acids. Donors were grouped by their self-reported clinical history. The TCR originated in a woman aged 40 to 49 with acute COVID-19. The sequenced sample was PBMCs or T cells enriched from blood (not recorded which). The V and J genes are TRBV13 and TRBJ1-1, with TRBD1 matching 8 bases. The CDR3 DNA reads TGTGCCAGCAGCCCCCCTTTATCAGGGGGCGGCACTGAAGCTTTCTTT. Translated: CASSPPLSGGGTEAFF.